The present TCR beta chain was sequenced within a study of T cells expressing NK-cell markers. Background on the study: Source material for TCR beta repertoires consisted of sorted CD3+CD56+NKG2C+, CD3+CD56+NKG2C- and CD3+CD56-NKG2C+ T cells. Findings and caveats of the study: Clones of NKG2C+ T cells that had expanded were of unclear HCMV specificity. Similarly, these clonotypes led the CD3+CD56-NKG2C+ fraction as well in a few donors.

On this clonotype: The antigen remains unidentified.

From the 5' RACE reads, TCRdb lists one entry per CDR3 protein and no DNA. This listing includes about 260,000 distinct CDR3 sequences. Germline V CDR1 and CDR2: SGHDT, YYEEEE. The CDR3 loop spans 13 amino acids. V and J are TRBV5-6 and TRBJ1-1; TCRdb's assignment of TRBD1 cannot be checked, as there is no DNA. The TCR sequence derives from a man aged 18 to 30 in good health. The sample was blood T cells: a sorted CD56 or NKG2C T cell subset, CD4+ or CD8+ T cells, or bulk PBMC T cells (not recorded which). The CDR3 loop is CASVKGGRSEAFF.